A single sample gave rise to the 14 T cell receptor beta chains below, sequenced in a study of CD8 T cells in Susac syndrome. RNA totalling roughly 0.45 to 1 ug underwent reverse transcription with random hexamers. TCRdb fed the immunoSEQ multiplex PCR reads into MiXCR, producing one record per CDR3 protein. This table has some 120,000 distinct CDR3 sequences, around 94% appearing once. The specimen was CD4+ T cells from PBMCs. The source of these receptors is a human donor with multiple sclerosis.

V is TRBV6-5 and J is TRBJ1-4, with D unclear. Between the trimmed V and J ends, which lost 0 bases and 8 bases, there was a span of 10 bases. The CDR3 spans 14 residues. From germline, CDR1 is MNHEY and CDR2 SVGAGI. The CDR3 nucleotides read TGTGCCAGCAGTTACTCGGGCAACGTAGAAAAACTGTTTTTT. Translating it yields CASSYSGNVEKLFF.

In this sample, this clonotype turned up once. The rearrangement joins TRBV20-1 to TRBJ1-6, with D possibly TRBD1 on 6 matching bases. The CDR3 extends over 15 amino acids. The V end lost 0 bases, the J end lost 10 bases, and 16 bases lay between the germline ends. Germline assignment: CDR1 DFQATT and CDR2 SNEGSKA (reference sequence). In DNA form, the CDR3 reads TGCAGTGCTAGAGATCGTCAGGGGCTAGAATCACCCCTCCACTTT. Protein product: CSARDRQGLESPLHF.

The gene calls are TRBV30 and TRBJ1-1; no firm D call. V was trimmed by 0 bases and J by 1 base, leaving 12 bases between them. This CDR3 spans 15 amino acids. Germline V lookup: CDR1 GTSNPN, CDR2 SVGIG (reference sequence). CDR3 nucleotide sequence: TGTGCCTGGAGTGTGTGGGGATCTAAGAACACTGAAGCTTTCTTT. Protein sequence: CAWSVWGSKNTEAFF.

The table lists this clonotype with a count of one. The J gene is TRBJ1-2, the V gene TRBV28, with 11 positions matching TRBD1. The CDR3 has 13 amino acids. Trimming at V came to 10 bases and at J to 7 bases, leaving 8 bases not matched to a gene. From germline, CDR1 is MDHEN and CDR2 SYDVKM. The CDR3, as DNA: TGTGCCACGCGGACAGGGGGCGCAGGTGGCTACACCTTC. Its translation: CATRTGGAGGYTF.

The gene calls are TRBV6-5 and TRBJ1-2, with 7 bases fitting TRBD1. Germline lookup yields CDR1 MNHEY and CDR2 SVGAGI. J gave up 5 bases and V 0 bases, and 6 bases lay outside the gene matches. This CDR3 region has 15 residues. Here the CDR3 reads CASSYSGTDAYGYTF. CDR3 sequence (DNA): TGTGCCAGCAGTTACTCGGGGACAGACGCTTATGGCTACACCTTC.

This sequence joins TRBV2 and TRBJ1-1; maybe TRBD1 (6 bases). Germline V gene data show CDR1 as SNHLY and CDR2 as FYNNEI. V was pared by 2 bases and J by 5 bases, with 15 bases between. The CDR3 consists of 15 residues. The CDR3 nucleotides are TGTGCCAGCAGTGAAAGAGGGCAGGGGATGACTGAAGCTTTCTTT. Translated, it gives CASSERGQGMTEAFF.

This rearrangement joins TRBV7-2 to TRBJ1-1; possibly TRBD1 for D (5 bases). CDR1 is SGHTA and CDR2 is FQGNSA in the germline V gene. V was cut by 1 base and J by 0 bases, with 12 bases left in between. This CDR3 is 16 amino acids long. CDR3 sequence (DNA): TGTGCCAGCAGCTTAGGGGCGGGACGGATGAACACTGAAGCTTTCTTT. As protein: CASSLGAGRMNTEAFF.

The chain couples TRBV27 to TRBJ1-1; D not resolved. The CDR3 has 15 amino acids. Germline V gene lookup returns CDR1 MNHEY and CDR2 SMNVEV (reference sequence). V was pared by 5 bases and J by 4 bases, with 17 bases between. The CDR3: CASSLREGTGTEAFF. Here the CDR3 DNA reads TGTGCCAGCAGTCTAAGGGAGGGCACTGGCACTGAAGCTTTCTTT.

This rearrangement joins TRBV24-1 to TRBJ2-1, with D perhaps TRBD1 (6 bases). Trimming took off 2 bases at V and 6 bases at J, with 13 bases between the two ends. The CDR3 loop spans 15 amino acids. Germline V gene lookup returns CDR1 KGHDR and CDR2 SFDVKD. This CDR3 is CATSDSSGVRNEQFF. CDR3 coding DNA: TGTGCCACCAGTGATTCGTCAGGGGTCCGCAATGAGCAGTTCTTC.

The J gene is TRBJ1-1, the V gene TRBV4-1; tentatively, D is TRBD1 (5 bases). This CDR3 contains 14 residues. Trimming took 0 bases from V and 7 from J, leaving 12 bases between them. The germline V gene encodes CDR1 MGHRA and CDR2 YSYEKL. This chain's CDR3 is CASSQDRVGGEAFF. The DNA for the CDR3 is TGCGCCAGCAGCCAAGACAGGGTGGGAGGTGAAGCTTTCTTT.

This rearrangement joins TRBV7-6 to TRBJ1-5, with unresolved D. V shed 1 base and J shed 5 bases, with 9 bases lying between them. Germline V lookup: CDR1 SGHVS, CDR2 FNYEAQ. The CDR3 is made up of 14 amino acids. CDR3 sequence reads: CASSLGHPDQPQHF. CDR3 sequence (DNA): TGTGCCAGCAGCTTAGGGCATCCTGATCAGCCCCAGCATTTT.

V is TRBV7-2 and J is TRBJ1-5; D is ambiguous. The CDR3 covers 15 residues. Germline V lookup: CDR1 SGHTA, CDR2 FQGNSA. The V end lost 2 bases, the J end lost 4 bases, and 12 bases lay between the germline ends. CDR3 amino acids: CASSLSRHINQPQHF. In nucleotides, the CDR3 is TGTGCCAGCAGCTTATCAAGACACATAAATCAGCCCCAGCATTTT.

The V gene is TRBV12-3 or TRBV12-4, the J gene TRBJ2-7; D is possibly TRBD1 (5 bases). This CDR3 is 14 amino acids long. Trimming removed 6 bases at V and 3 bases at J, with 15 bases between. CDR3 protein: CASRGMGQIYEQYF. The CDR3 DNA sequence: TGTGCCAGCAGGGGGATGGGGCAGATCTACGAGCAGTACTTC.

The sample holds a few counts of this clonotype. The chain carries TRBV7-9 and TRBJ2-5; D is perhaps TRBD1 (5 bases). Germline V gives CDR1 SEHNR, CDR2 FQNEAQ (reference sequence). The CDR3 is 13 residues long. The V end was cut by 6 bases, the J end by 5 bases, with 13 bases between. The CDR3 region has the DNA TGTGCCAGCAGTCAAGGGGCTCGGGAGACCCAGTACTTC. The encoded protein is CASSQGARETQYF.